This T cell receptor (beta chain) appears in the sequencing data of a study of T cell responses to AZD1222 COVID-19 vaccine (dated by TCRdb to the early 2020s). Study-wide context: AZD1222 recipients whose second dose came at about 4 weeks and those whose second dose came at about 12 weeks were combined into one group, since spike-specific TCR depth and breadth did not differ between the two schedules. Enrollment into the trials was organized by age into subgroups of 18-55, 56-69 and 70-plus years, and those subgroups contained 148, 28 and 57 TCR-sequenced participants, respectively. A total of 230 to 250 trial participants underwent TCR sequencing, of whom some 210 received two doses of AZD1222 and around 26 received two doses of the MenACWY control vaccine. Results the study describes overall, beyond this receptor: Nearly half of unique spike-specific TCRs reportedly recognized epitopes outside regions mutated in the B.1.351 and B.1.1.7 variants. Conclusions about previously exposed vaccinees are limited, since just five to seven AZD1222 recipients were seropositive for SARS-CoV-2 at baseline. Most participants were white British and females outnumbered males, and the authors suggested that clonal diversity may have been underestimated. Because no samples from the day 14 peak response were available, repertoires could be characterized only after the peak T cell response. The whole spike protein was spanned by vaccine-associated CD4 TCRs, and dominant responses were seen in regions 160-218 and 743-854. Spike-specific TCR breadth and depth rose significantly after two AZD1222 doses compared with day 0 and with MenACWY recipients. In the small 56-69-year group, the increase in depth fell short of significance, most likely because of low power.

The sample's time point label, in plain terms: baseline before first vaccination. Vaccinee samples were obtained from the UK trials COV001 and COV002, which included a single-blind randomized controlled phase 2/3 trial of AZD1222 (ChAdOx1 nCoV-19) in healthy adults. For TCRbeta chain sequencing, PBMC samples were collected from trial participants at day 0 and at day 28 after the second dose. CDR1 SGHTA and CDR2 FQGNSA are derived from the germline V gene. The V end loses 5 bases and the J end loses 5 bases, and a stretch of 18 bases separates them. From cysteine to phenylalanine, the CDR3 is 15 amino acids long. Only the CDR3 part of the read is kept: 45 bases, read in frame from the first base. Details on this clone: The specificity of this receptor is unknown. No qualities accompany the bases; no much larger clone lies one base away.

The CDR3 regions of human TCRbeta chains were analyzed by immunosequencing. Processing in the source paper ran as follows. TCRs in the repertoires were compared against a reference library of SARS-CoV-2-specific TCRs that had been generated with the MIRA antigen-specificity platform. Breadth meant the fraction of unique TCRs that were SARS-CoV-2-associated, whereas depth meant the fraction of total T cells that were SARS-CoV-2-associated. Each spike-specific TCR was assigned to its reactive spike region and to a CD4 or CD8 class using the MIRA data. Log10-transformed breadth and depth values were compared by one-way ANOVA with Sidak's multiple comparisons tests. In TCRdb, the immuneACCESS table is reduced to in-frame sequences with V and J assigned. These tables do not hold every clone; where another copy was compared, an unresolved V gene accounts for under half, and the others remain unexplained. That table is the source of V, J and clone size, and D and trimming were worked out from the DNA. The sample includes 120,000 or so clones, with about 85% observed a single time. The ten most abundant clones make up 1.3% to 1.5% of the sample.

The chain joins TRBV7-2 to TRBJ2-5; the D call could be TRBD1 or TRBD2, with each sharing 5 bases. This receptor was taken from an adult in good health. Source: peripheral blood, taken on day 0 of AZD1222 vaccination. The sequenced DNA: TGTGCCAGCAGCCCGAACCCCGGGGCACGGGAGACCCAGTACTTC. Its protein is CASSPNPGARETQYF.